The present entry profiles one T cell receptor (beta chain) with its context. The record originates from a study of response to subunit inactivated influenza vaccine. Each CDR3 protein is one row after TCRdb ran MiXCR on the RT-PCR reads. The sample lists about 540,000 distinct CDR3 sequences, 20% to 25% occurring once. This sample was also put to use in a study of T cells expressing NK-cell markers. That work states: Production of TCR beta cDNA relied on 5'RACE template switching with UMIs. Cells sorted as CD3+CD56+NKG2C+, CD3+CD56+NKG2C- and CD3+CD56-NKG2C+ T cells supplied the TCR beta repertoires. Seven sequenced donors out of eight were HCMV-seropositive, one seronegative. NKG2C+ dominant clonotypes from 5 to 7 donors made up roughly 1.0-7.0% of CD8+ T cells. These same clonotypes (in several donors) also led the CD3+CD56-NKG2C+ fraction.

The sequence was obtained from a man in his forties or fifties who received an inactivated influenza vaccine. The sequencing here drew on CD4+ T cells sorted from PBMCs, taken 11 to 12 days after vaccination.

The CDR3 loop is CASSQGRTSGQETQYF. CDR3 DNA: TGTGCCAGCAGCCAAGGCCGGACTAGCGGGCAAGAGACCCAGTACTTC. The J gene is TRBJ2-5, the V gene TRBV9; 11 bases line up with TRBD2. This CDR3 has 16 amino acids. Trimming took 4 bases from V and 2 from J; bases not matched to a gene: 7. Germline CDR1 is SGDLS and CDR2 is YYNGEE.